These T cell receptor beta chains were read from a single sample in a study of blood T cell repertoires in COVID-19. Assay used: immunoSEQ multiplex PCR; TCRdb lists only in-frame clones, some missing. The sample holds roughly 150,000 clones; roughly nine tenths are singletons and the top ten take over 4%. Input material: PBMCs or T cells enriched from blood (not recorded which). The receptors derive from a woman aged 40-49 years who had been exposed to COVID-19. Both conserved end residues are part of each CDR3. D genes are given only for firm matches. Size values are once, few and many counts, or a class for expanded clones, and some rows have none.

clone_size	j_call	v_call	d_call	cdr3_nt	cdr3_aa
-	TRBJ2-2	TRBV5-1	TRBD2	TGCGCCAGCAGCGGTACTAGCGGAAGGTTTTTGTCCGGGGAGCTGTTTTTT	CASSGTSGRFLSGELFF
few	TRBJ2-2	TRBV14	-	TGTGCCAGCAGCCAAACAATGGCGGCCGGGGAGCTGTTTTTT	CASSQTMAAGELFF
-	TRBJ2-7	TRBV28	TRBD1	TGTGCCAGCACCCAAGGACAGGGGGCACCCTACGAGCAGTACTTC	CASTQGQGAPYEQYF
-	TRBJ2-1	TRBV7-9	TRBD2	TGTGCCAGCACCGGGACTAGCGGGCGCTACAATGAGCAGTTCTTC	CASTGTSGRYNEQFF
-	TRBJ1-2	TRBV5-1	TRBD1	TGCGCCAGCAGCTTGGACGGACAGGGTGAGGAAGGCTACACCTTC	CASSLDGQGEEGYTF
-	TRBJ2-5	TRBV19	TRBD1	TGTGCCAGTATGACCTCAGGGGGAGAGACCCAGTACTTC	CASMTSGGETQYF
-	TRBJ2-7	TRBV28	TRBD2	TGTGCCAGCAGCCGGACTAGCGACTCCTACGAGCAGTACTTC	CASSRTSDSYEQYF
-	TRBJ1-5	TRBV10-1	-	TGCGCCAGCAGTTTCCCACGGACAGTTTGTAATCAGCCCCAGCATTTT	CASSFPRTVCNQPQHF
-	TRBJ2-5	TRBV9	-	TGTGCCAGCAGCGTAGCTACGCACTACCCACAAGAGACCCAGTACTTC	CASSVATHYPQETQYF
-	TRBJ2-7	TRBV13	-	TGTGCCAGCAGCTTAGTGTCAGGCGAGCAGTACTTC	CASSLVSGEQYF
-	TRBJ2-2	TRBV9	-	TGTGCCAGCAGCGTAGAGTACAGCCGAAACACCGGGGAGCTGTTTTTT	CASSVEYSRNTGELFF
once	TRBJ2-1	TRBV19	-	TGTGCCAGTAGTATACCAGGGGAATCTGAGCAGTTCTTC	CASSIPGESEQFF
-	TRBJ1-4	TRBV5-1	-	TGCGCCAGCTCGAGAATTGATGCAACTAATGAAAAACTGTTTTTT	CASSRIDATNEKLFF
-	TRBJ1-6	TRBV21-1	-	TGTGCCAGCAGCATAACAGGCCCACCATCGAATAATTCACCCCTCCACTTT	CASSITGPPSNNSPLHF
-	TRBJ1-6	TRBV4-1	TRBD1	TGCGCCAGCAGCCAAGTTTATAAAACATTCCGGGACAGGGGTGCTTCACCCCTCCACTTT	CASSQVYKTFRDRGASPLHF
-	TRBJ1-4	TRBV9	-	TGTGCCAGCAGCGGCCGGGCGGGGAGTGAAAAACTGTTTTTT	CASSGRAGSEKLFF
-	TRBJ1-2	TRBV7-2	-	TGTGCCAGCAGCCTACCGTCGCGGCGGAACTATGGCTACACCTTC	CASSLPSRRNYGYTF
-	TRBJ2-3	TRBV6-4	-	TGTGCCAGCAGCCGCCTTGCGAGCGGCACAGATACGCAGTATTTT	CASSRLASGTDTQYF
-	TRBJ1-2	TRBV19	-	TGTGCCAGTAGTATAGTCCCAGGGGAGTATGGCTACACCTTC	CASSIVPGEYGYTF
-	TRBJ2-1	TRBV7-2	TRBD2	TGTGCCAGCAGCATTAGCGGGAGGGGGCCTGAGCAGTTCTTC	CASSISGRGPEQFF
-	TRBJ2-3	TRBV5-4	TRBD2	TGTGCCAGCAGCTTGGCAAGCGGGGGCCATACAAGCACAGATACGCAGTATTTT	CASSLASGGHTSTDTQYF